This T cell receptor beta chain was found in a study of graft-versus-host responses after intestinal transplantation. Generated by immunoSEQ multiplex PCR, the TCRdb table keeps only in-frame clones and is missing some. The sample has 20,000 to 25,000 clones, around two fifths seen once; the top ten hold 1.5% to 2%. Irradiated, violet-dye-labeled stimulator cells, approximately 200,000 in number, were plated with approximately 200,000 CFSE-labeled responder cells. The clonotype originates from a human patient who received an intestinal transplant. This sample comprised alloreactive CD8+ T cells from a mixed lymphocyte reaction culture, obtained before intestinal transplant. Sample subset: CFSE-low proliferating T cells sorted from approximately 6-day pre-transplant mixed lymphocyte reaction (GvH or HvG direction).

CDR3 region: CASSYSSLGPGYTF. The CDR3 DNA is TGTGCCAGCAGTTACTCGAGTTTGGGGCCTGGCTACACCTTC. V gene TRBV6-6 combines with J gene TRBJ1-2; weak D call: TRBD1 (5 bases). The germline V and J ends were trimmed by 0 bases and 7 bases, with 12 bases remaining between them. CDR1 is MNHNY, CDR2 SVGAGI, per germline (reference sequence). This CDR3 spans 14 amino acids.